The T cell receptor beta chain described here comes from a study of PD-1 blockade in classical Hodgkin lymphoma. About the study: Administration of nivolumab to patients was at 3 mg/kg intravenously every 2 weeks. Study outcomes and limitations: Reports described newly diagnosed patients as having lower baseline TCR diversity than healthy donors. Anyone who began nivolumab under 1 year after ASCT was excluded.

Profiling relied on immunoSEQ multiplex PCR, and the TCRdb table lists in-frame clones only, not all of them. The repertoire includes just over 60,000 clones, approximately 89% of them detected once, and around 13% sits in the top ten. With regard to this clone: Its target is unknown.

All patients experienced relapse after autologous stem cell transplantation, and brentuximab vedotin exposure was variable. This CDR3 comprises 13 residues. Sample: peripheral blood mononuclear cells (PBMCs), taken at baseline. The sequence was collected from a human donor with classical Hodgkin lymphoma. The rearrangement links TRBV7-5 to TRBJ2-1. TRBV7-5 is a pseudogene. DNA of the CDR3: TGTGCCAGCAGCCCATCTTCTGGGTATGAGCAGTTCTTC. Translated, it gives CASSPSSGYEQFF.